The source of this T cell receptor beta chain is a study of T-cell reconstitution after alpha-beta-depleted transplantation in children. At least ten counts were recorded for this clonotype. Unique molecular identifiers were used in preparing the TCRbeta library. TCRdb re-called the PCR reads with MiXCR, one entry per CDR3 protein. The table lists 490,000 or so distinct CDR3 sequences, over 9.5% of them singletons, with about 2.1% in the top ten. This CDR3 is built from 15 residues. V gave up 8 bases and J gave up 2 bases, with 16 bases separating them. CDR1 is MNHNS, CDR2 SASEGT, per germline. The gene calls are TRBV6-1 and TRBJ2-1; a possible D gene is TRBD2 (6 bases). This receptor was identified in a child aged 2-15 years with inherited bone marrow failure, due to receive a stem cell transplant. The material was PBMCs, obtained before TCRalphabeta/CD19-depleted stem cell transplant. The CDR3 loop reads CASWPRGGPYNEQFF. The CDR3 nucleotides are TGTGCCAGCTGGCCCCGGGGAGGACCCTACAATGAGCAGTTCTTC.